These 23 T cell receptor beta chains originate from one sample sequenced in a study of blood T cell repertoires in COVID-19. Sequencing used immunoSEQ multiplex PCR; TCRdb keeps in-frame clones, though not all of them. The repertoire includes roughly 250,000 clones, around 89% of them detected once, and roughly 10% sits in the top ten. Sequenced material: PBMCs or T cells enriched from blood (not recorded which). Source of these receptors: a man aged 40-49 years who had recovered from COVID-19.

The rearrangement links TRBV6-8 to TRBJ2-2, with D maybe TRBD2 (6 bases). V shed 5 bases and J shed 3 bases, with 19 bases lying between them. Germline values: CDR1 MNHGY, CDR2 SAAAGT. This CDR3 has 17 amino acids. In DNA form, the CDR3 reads TGTGCCAGCAGTCAGCCGACGGGGGACCACCACACCGGGGAGCTGTTTTTT. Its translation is CASSQPTGDHHTGELFF.

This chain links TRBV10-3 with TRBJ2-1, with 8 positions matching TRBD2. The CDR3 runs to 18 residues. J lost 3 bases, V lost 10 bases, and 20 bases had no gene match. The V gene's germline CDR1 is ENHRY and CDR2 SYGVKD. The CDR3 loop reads CASLSGADPQGGYNEQFF. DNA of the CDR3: TGTGCCAGCCTTAGCGGGGCGGACCCCCAGGGTGGCTACAATGAGCAGTTCTTC.

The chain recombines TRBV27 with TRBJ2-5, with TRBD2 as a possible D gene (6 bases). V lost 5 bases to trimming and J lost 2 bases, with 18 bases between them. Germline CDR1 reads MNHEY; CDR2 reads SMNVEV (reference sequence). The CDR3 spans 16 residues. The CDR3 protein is CASSQDTRRAQETQYF. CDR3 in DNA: TGTGCCAGCAGTCAGGACACCCGGAGGGCACAAGAGACCCAGTACTTC.

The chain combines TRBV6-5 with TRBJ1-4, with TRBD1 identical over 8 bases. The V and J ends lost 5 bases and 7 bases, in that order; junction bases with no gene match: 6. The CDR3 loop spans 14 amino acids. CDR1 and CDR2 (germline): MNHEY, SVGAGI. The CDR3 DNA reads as TGTGCCAGCAGTACTGGACAGGGTACTGAAAAACTGTTTTTT. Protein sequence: CASSTGQGTEKLFF.

The CDR3 bases are TGTGCCAGCAGCCTTAGCGGGTCTCAAGAGACCCAGTACTTC. This gives the protein CASSLSGSQETQYF. The chain has TRBV5-4 and TRBJ2-5; 7 bases map to TRBD2. Trimming took 4 bases from V and 2 from J; bases not matched to a gene: 5. The CDR3 has 14 amino acids. CDR1 SGHNT and CDR2 YYREEE come from the germline V gene (reference sequence). The full variable domain, with the rest looked up from reference TRBV5-4 and TRBJ2-5, is ETGVTQSPTHLIKTRGQQVTLRCSSQSGHNTVSWYQQALGQGPQFIFQYYREEENGRGNFPPRFSGLQFPNYSSELNVNALELDDSALYLCASSLSGSQETQYFGPGTRLLVL.

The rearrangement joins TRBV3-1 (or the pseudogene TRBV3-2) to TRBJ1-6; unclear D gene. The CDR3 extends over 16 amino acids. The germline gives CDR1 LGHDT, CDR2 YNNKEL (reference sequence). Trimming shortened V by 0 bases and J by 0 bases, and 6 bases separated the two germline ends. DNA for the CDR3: TGTGCCAGCAGCCAAGATTGGAGCTCCTATAATTCACCCCTCCACTTT. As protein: CASSQDWSSYNSPLHF.

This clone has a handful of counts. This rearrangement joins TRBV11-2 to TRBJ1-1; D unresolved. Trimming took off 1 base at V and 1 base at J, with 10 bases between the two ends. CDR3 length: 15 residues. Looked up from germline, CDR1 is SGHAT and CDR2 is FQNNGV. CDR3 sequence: CASSLVPRGNTEAFF. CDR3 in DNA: TGTGCCAGCAGCTTAGTCCCCAGAGGGAACACTGAAGCTTTCTTT.

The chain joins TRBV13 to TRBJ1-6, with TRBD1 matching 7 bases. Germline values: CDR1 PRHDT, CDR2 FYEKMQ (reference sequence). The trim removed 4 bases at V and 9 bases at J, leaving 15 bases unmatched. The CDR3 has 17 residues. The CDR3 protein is CASSSGGGFGGSSPLHF. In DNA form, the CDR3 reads TGTGCCAGCAGCTCAGGGGGGGGTTTTGGCGGGAGTTCACCCCTCCACTTT.

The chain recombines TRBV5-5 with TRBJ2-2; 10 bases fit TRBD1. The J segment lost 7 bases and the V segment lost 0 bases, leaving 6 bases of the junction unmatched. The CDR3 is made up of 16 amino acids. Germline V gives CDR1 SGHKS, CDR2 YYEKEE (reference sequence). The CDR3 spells CASSLDGTGVIGELFF. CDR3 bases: TGTGCCAGCAGCTTGGACGGGACAGGGGTCATCGGGGAGCTGTTTTTT.

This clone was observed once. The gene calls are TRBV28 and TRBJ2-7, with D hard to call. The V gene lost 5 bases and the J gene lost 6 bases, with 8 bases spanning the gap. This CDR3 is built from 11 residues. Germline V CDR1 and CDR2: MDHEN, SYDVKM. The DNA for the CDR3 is TGTGCCAGCAGTAACACAGCCGAGCAGTACTTC. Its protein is CASSNTAEQYF. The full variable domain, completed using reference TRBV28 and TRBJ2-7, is DVKVTQSSRYLVKRTGEKVFLECVQDMDHENMFWYRQDPGLGLRLIYFSYDVKMKEKGDIPEGYSVSREKKERFSLILESASTNQTSMYLCASSNTAEQYFGPGTRLTVT.

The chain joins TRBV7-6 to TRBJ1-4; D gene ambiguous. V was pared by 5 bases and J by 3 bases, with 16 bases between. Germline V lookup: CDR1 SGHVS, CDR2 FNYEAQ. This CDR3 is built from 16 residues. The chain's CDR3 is CASSPGPPGSNEKLFF. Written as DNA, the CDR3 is TGTGCCAGCAGCCCCGGACCCCCGGGGTCTAATGAAAAACTGTTTTTT.

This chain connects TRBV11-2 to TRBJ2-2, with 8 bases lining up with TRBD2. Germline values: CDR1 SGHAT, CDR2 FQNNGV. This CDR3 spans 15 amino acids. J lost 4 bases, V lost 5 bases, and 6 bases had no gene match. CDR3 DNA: TGTGCCAGCAGCCACGGGGGGGCGTTCACCGGGGAGCTGTTTTTT. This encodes CASSHGGAFTGELFF.

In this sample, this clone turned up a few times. CDR3 nucleotide sequence: TGTGCCATCAGTGATTCTGAAGAGACCCAGTACTTC. Translated, it gives CAISDSEETQYF. This sequence joins TRBV10-3 and TRBJ2-5; D not resolved. The CDR3 is made up of 12 amino acids. V was trimmed by 3 bases and J by 3 bases, leaving 5 bases between them. Germline V gene data show CDR1 as ENHRY and CDR2 as SYGVKD.

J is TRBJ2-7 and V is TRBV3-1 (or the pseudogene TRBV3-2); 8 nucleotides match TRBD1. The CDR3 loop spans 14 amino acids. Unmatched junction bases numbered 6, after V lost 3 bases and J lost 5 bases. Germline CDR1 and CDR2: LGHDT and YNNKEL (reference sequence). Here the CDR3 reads CASSHGQGIDEQYF. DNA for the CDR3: TGTGCCAGCAGCCACGGACAGGGTATTGACGAGCAGTACTTC.

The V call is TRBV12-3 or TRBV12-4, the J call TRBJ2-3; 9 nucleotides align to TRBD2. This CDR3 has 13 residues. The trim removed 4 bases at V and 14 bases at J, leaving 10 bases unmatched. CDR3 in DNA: TGTGCCAGCAGTTCCACCCAGCGGGGGGTTGTGTATTTT. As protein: CASSSTQRGVVYF.

The CDR3 bases are TGTGCCAGCAGTTTAGACAGAGATCAGCCCCAGCATTTT. The encoded protein is CASSLDRDQPQHF. The rearrangement uses TRBV12-3 or TRBV12-4 and TRBJ1-5, with unresolved D. This CDR3 has 13 amino acids. Trimming stripped 1 base from V and 5 bases from J, with 6 bases between.

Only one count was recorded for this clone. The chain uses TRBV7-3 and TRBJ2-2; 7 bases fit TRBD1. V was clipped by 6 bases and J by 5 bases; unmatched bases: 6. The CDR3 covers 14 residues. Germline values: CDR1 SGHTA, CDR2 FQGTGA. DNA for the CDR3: TGTGCCAGCAGACGAACAGGGGAGACCGGGGAGCTGTTTTTT. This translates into CASRRTGETGELFF.

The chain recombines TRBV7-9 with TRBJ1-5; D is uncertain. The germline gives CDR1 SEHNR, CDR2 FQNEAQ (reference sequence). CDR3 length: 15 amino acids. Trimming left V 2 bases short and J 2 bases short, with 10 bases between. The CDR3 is CASSLIGGGNQPQHF. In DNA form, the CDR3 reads TGTGCCAGCAGCTTAATTGGCGGGGGCAATCAGCCCCAGCATTTT.

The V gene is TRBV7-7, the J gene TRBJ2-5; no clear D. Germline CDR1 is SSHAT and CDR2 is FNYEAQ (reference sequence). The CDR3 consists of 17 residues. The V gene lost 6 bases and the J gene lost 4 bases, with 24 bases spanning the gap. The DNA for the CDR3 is TGTGCCAGCAGTCCGACGCTAGGCCGGATTGGCGGAGAGACCCAGTACTTC. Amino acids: CASSPTLGRIGGETQYF.

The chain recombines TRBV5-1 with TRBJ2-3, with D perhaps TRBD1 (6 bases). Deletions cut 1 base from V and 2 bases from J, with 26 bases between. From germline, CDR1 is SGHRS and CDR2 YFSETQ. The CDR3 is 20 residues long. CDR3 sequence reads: CASSLSPTIGYQGFTDTQYF. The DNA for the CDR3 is TGCGCCAGCAGCTTGTCCCCAACCATAGGCTATCAGGGGTTCACAGATACGCAGTATTTT.

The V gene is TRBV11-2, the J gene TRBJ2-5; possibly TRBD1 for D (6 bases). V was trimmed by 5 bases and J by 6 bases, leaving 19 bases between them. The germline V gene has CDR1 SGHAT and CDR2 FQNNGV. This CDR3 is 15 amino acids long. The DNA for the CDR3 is TGTGCCAGCAGCAAAAATACCAGGGGTGGAAAGACCCAGTACTTC. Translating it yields CASSKNTRGGKTQYF.

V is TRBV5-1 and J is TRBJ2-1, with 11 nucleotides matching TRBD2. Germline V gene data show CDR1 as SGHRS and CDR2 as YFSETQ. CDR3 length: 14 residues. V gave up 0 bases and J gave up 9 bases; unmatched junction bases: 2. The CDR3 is CASSLGLAGGEQFF. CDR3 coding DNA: TGCGCCAGCAGCTTGGGGCTAGCGGGAGGTGAGCAGTTCTTC. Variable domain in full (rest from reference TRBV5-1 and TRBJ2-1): KAGVTQTPRYLIKTRGQQVTLSCSPISGHRSVSWYQQTPGQGLQFLFEYFSETQRNKGNFPGRFSGRQFSNSRSEMNVSTLELGDSALYLCASSLGLAGGEQFFGPGTRLTVL.

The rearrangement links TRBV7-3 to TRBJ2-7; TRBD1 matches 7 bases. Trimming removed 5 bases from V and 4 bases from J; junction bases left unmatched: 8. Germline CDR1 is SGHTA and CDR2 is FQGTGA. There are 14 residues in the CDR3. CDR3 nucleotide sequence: TGTGCCAGCAGCCCCGGGACAGCTCCGTACGAGCAGTACTTC. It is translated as CASSPGTAPYEQYF.